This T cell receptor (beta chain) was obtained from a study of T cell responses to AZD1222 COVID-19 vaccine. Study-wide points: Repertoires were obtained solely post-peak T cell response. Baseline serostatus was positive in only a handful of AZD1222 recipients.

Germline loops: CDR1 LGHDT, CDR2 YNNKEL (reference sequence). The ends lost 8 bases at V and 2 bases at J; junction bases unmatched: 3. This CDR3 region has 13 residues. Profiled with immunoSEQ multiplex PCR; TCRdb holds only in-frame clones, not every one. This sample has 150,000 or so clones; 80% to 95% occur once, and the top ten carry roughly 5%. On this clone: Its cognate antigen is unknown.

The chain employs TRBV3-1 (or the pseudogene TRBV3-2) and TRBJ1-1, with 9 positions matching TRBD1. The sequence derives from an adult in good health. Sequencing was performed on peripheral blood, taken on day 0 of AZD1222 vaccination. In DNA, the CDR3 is TGTGCCAGCGGACAGGGGTTCAACACTGAAGCTTTCTTT. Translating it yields CASGQGFNTEAFF.